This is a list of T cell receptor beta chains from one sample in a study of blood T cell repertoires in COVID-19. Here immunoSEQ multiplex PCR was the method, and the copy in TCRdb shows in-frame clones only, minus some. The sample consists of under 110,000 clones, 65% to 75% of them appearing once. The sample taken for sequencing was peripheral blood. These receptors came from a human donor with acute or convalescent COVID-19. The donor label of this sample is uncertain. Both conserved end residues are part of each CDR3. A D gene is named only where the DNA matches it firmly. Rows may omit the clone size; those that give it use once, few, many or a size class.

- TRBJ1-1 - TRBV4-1 CASSQAYMNTEAFF TGCGCCAGCAGCCAAGCCTATATGAACACTGAAGCTTTCTTT
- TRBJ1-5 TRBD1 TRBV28 CASSSGGSYNQPQHF TGTGCCAGCAGTTCAGGGGGCAGTTACAATCAGCCCCAGCATTTT
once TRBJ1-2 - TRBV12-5 CASGYLDGGYYGYTF TGTGCTAGTGGATACCTCGATGGGGGGTATTATGGCTACACCTTC
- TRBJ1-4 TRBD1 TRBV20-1 CSASGYQGAWEKLFF TGCAGTGCTAGTGGCTACCAGGGGGCGTGGGAAAAACTGTTTTTT
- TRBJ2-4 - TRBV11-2 CASSPAPGVAKNIQYF TGTGCCAGCAGCCCTGCTCCGGGGGTAGCCAAAAACATTCAGTACTTC
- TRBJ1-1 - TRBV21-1 CASSKGDGTANTEAFF TGTGCCAGCAGCAAAGGGGACGGGACAGCGAACACTGAAGCTTTCTTT
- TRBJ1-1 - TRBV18 CASSPSTQGTEAFF TGTGCCAGCTCACCCTCTACACAGGGTACTGAAGCTTTCTTT
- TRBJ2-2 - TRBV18 CASSPRVATNTGELFF TGTGCCAGCTCACCACGGGTAGCCACGAACACCGGGGAGCTGTTTTTT
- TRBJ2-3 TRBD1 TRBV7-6 CASSLEGAGGDTQYF TGTGCCAGCAGCTTAGAGGGGGCTGGCGGAGATACGCAGTATTTT
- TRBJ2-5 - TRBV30 CAWSRLRVETQYF TGTGCCTGGAGTCGCTTGCGGGTGGAGACCCAGTACTTC
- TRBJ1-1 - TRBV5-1 CASSHGLGKTGLNTEAFF TGCGCCAGCAGCCACGGTTTGGGCAAAACAGGCCTCAACACTGAAGCTTTCTTT
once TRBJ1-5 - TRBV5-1 CASSLNPYNQPQHF TGCGCCAGCAGCTTGAATCCCTACAATCAGCCCCAGCATTTT
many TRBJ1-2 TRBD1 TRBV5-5 CASINRGQGNNYGYTF TGTGCCAGCATCAATCGGGGACAGGGGAATAACTATGGCTACACCTTC
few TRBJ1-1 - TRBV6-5 CASSPTERMAEAFF TGTGCCAGCAGCCCGACAGAACGTATGGCTGAAGCTTTCTTT
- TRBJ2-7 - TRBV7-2 CASSFGGSYEQYF TGTGCCAGCAGCTTCGGCGGGTCCTACGAGCAGTACTTC
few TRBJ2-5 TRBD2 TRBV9 CASSVYPGGYQETQYF TGTGCCAGCAGCGTATACCCGGGGGGGTACCAAGAGACCCAGTACTTC
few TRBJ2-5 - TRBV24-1 CATALDKTQYF TGTGCCACCGCATTAGATAAGACCCAGTACTTC
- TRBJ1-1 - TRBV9 CASSVHRAGGEAFF TGTGCCAGCAGCGTACACAGGGCGGGGGGTGAAGCTTTCTTT
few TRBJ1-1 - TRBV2 CASSEVVFTEAFF TGTGCCAGCAGTGAAGTCGTGTTTACTGAAGCTTTCTTT
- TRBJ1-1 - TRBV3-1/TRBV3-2 CASSQSSPREAFF TGTGCCAGCAGCCAGTCAAGTCCCCGGGAAGCTTTCTTT
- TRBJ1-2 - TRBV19 CASSTPEGGGYTF TGTGCCAGTAGTACACCGGAGGGTGGAGGCTACACCTTC
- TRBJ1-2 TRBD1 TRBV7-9 CASSQPGQSRVYGYTF TGTGCCAGCAGCCAGCCGGGACAGTCGCGGGTTTATGGCTACACCTTC
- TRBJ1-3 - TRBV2 CASSESGGNTIYF TGTGCCAGCAGTGAATCAGGGGGAAACACCATATATTTT
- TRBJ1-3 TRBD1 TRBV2 CASSPTGNGNTIYF TGTGCCAGCAGTCCGACAGGGAACGGAAACACCATATATTTT